A single sample gave rise to the 12 T cell receptor beta chains below, sequenced in a study of blood T cell repertoires in COVID-19. Produced via immunoSEQ multiplex PCR; TCRdb's table is partial and in-frame only. The top ten hold around 12% of the sample, which has 200,000 to 300,000 clones, roughly four fifths seen once. The specimen was peripheral blood. The source of these receptors is a woman between 55 and 75 years old with active or convalescent COVID-19.

The genes are TRBV27 and TRBJ1-4; possibly TRBD1 for D (6 bases). V lost 10 bases and J 5 bases, leaving 17 bases between the germline ends. Germline V CDR1 and CDR2: MNHEY, SMNVEV (reference sequence). CDR3 length: 14 amino acids. CDR3 residues: CATKDSRQNEKLFF. The CDR3 coding sequence is TGTGCCACTAAGGACAGTAGACAGAATGAAAAACTGTTTTTT.

The chain has TRBV4-3 and TRBJ1-1; 8 nucleotides agree with TRBD1. With V trimmed by 4 bases and J by 1 base, 2 bases remained unmatched. Germline V gene sequence: CDR1 LGHNA, CDR2 YSLEER. The CDR3 covers 14 residues. CDR3 bases: TGCGCCAGCAGCCCGGGACAGGCGAACACTGAAGCTTTCTTT. It codes for CASSPGQANTEAFF.

This clone has more than one count but fewer than ten. The gene calls are TRBV18 and TRBJ2-7; 8 bases match TRBD2. This CDR3 spans 16 amino acids. CDR1 KGHSH and CDR2 LQKENI come from the germline V gene. V was clipped by 5 bases and J by 4 bases; unmatched bases: 13. The CDR3 nucleotides are TGTGCCAGCTCAGCCAACCCCAGCGGGGGTTTATACGAGCAGTACTTC. Its protein product is CASSANPSGGLYEQYF. The entire variable domain, with the rest obtained from reference TRBV18 and TRBJ2-7, is as follows: NAGVMQNPRHLVRRRGQEARLRCSPMKGHSHVYWYRQLPEEGLKFMVYLQKENIIDESGMPKERFSAEFPKEGPSILRIQQVVRGDSAAYFCASSANPSGGLYEQYFGPGTRLTVT.

The V call is TRBV7-2, the J call TRBJ1-1; perhaps TRBD1 as D (5 bases). V lost 2 bases and J lost 5, with 12 bases in between. This CDR3 is 14 amino acids long. Germline-derived CDR1 and CDR2 are SGHTA and FQGNSA. This CDR3 is CASSLRGEETEAFF. In nucleotides, the CDR3 is TGTGCCAGCAGCTTAAGAGGGGAGGAAACTGAAGCTTTCTTT.

The CDR3, as DNA: TGTGCCAGCAGTTTAGCGCGGGATATGGGCTACACCTTC. Protein sequence: CASSLARDMGYTF. The chain uses TRBV12-3 or TRBV12-4 and TRBJ1-2; D is unresolved. V was cut by 0 bases and J by 8 bases, with 10 bases left in between. This CDR3 comprises 13 residues.

V usage is TRBV4-1 and J usage is TRBJ1-4; D remains ambiguous. The CDR3 loop spans 17 amino acids. Trimming removed 0 bases at V and 4 bases at J, with 15 bases between. Germline-derived CDR1 and CDR2 are MGHRA and YSYEKL. CDR3 DNA: TGCGCCAGCAGCCAAGATCCCCCCGGGAGCCTTAATGAAAAACTGTTTTTT. Translated, it gives CASSQDPPGSLNEKLFF.

The rearrangement joins TRBV6-6 to TRBJ1-2; 11 bases fit TRBD1. CDR3 length: 15 amino acids. V lost 4 bases to trimming and J lost 3 bases; unmatched junction nucleotides: 4. Germline loops: CDR1 MNHNY, CDR2 SVGAGI (reference sequence). The CDR3 DNA is TGTGCCAGCAGTTTAGGACAGGGGGCATACTATGGCTACACCTTC. It yields the protein CASSLGQGAYYGYTF.

The chain joins TRBV6-5 to TRBJ2-7; 9 bases are shared with TRBD1. CDR1 is MNHEY, CDR2 SVGAGI, per germline. With 0 bases clipped from V and 3 bases from J, the junction kept 0 bases outside the gene matches. There are 14 residues in the CDR3. The CDR3 spells CASSYSGQGYEQYF. The CDR3 bases are TGTGCCAGCAGTTACTCGGGACAGGGCTACGAGCAGTACTTC.

This clone came up a few times. The V and J genes are TRBV18 and TRBJ1-4, with D maybe TRBD1 (5 bases). The V end was cut by 2 bases, the J end by 3 bases, with 7 bases between. Germline V gene lookup returns CDR1 KGHSH and CDR2 LQKENI. The CDR3 has 14 amino acids. The CDR3 DNA reads as TGTGCCAGCTCACCAGTGACAGCTAATGAAAAACTGTTTTTT. Its protein is CASSPVTANEKLFF.

V and J are TRBV6-1 and TRBJ1-2; unclear D gene. V lost 0 bases, J lost 4 bases, and 12 bases lay in between. Germline CDR1 and CDR2: MNHNS and SASEGT. CDR3 length equals 15 residues. The CDR3 coding sequence is TGTGCCAGCAGTGAAGCTTTGGCAGCTAGCTATGGCTACACCTTC. Residues: CASSEALAASYGYTF.

The table lists this clone with a few counts. V usage is TRBV5-6 and J usage is TRBJ1-3; D possibly corresponds to TRBD1 (6 bases). Trimming left V 2 bases short and J 0 bases short, with 18 bases between. Germline V CDR1 and CDR2: SGHDT, YYEEEE. The CDR3 runs to 18 residues. The CDR3 sequence is CASSFWGGEVFSGNTIYF. The CDR3 DNA follows: TGTGCCAGCAGCTTTTGGGGGGGCGAAGTCTTCTCTGGAAACACCATATATTTT.

The chain uses TRBV7-6 and TRBJ2-3; 11 bases are a match to TRBD2. Germline values: CDR1 SGHVS, CDR2 FNYEAQ. The CDR3 is 16 amino acids. V lost 5 bases and J lost 1; bases outside the gene matches: 5. This CDR3 reads CASSGSGGVGTDTQYF. The CDR3 DNA is TGTGCCAGCAGCGGTAGCGGGGGGGTTGGCACAGATACGCAGTATTTT.